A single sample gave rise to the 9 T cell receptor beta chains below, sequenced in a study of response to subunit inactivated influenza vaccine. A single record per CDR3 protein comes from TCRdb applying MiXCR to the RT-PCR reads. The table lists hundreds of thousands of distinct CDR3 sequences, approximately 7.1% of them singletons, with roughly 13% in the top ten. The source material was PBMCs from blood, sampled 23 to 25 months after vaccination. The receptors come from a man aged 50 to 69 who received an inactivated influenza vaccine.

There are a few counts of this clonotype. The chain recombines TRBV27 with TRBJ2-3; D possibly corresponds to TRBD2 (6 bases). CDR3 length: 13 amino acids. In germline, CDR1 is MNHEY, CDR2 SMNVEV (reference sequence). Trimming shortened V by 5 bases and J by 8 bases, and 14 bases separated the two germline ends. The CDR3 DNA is TGTGCCAGCAGTGCCCTCGGGAGACCTACGCAGTATTTT. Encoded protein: CASSALGRPTQYF.

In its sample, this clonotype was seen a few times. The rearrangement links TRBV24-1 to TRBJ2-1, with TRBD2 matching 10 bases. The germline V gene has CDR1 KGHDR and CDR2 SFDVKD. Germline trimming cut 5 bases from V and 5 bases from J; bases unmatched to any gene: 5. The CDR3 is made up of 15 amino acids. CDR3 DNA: TGTGCCACCAGTGTCCGGACTAGCGGTCACAATGAGCAGTTCTTC. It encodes CATSVRTSGHNEQFF.

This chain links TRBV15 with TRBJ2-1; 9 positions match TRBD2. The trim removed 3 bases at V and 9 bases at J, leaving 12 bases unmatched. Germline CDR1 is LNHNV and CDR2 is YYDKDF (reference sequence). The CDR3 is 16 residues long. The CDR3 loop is CATSSLRSSGKGEQFF. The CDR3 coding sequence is TGTGCCACCAGCAGCCTCCGTTCTAGCGGGAAGGGTGAGCAGTTCTTC.

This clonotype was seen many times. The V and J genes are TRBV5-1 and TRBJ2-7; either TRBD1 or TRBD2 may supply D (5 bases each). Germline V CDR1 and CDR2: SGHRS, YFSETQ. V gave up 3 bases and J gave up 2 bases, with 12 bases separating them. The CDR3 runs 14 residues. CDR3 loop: CASSYRDATYEQYF. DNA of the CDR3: TGCGCCAGCAGCTACCGGGACGCTACCTACGAGCAGTACTTC.

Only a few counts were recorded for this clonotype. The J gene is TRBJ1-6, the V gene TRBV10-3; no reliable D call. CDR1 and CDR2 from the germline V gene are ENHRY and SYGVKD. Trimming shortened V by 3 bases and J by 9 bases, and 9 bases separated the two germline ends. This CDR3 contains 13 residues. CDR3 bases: TGTGCCATCAGTGACGACATCAGTTCACCCCTCCACTTT. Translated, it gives CAISDDISSPLHF.

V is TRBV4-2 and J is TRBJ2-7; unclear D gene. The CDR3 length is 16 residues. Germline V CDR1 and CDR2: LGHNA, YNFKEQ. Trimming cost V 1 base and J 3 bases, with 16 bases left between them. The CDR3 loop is CASSQGYGTNNYEQYF. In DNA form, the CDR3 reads TGTGCCAGCAGCCAAGGTTATGGCACGAACAACTACGAGCAGTACTTC.

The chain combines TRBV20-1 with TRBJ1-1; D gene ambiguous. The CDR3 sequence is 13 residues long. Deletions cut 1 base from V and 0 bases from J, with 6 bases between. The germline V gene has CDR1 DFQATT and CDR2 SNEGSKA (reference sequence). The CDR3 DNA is TGCAGTGCTAGAGGGGCTCTGAACACTGAAGCTTTCTTT. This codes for CSARGALNTEAFF.

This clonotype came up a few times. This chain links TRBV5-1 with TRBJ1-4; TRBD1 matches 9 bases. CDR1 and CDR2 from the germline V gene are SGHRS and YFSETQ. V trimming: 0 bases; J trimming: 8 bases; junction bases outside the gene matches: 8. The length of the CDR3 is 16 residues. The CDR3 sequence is CASSLVQGAAGEKLFF. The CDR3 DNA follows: TGCGCCAGCAGCTTGGTACAGGGGGCCGCCGGCGAAAAACTGTTTTTT.

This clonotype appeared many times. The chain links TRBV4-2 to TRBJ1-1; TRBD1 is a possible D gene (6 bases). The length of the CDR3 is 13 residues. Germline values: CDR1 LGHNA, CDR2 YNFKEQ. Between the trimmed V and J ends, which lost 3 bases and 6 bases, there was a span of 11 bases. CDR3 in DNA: TGTGCCAGCAGCCACCTCGACAGGTCTGAAGCTTTCTTT. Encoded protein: CASSHLDRSEAFF.